This T cell receptor beta chain was identified in a study of T cells in tuberculosis. In the study overall: A South African cohort included IGRA-negative adolescents, latently infected IGRA-positive adolescents and adults with active tuberculosis. PBMC were archived before or within 7 days of starting treatment. Notes on the study in general: Active tuberculosis TCR-alpha repertoires lay closer to GMM-specific TCRs than IGRA-negative controls, suggesting clonal expansion.

This CDR3 is 13 amino acids long. The germline CDR1 and CDR2 sequences are LNHDA and SQIVND (reference sequence). The V and J ends lost 7 bases and 8 bases respectively, with 14 bases between them. Time point specified: new active TB diagnosis, blood taken before or within 7 days of starting treatment. With regard to this clone: The antigen is undetermined.

Using immunoSEQ multiplex PCR, the repertoire was profiled, and TCRdb retains in-frame clones only, with some absent. Among more than 30,000 clones listed, around 94% were seen once. The material was PBMCs, obtained at tuberculosis diagnosis. The TCR was taken from an adult with tuberculosis. V and J are TRBV19 and TRBJ1-4, with a possible D match to TRBD1 (5 bases). CDR3 residues: CASKSGEGEKLFF. The CDR3 DNA sequence: TGTGCCAGTAAGTCGGGGGAAGGAGAAAAACTGTTTTTT.